The 22 T cell receptor beta chains below were found in one sample sequenced in a study of OX40 agonist ivuxolimab in advanced cancers. The table came from immunoSEQ multiplex PCR; TCRdb's copy has only in-frame clones and leaves some out. The sample holds roughly 60,000 clones, 80% to 90% seen once. This material consisted of CD4+ or CD8+ T cells sorted from blood, taken in a trial of the OX40 agonist ivuxolimab. Receptor source: an adult with an advanced solid tumor such as melanoma, head and neck, liver or kidney cancer.

The V gene is TRBV4-1, the J gene TRBJ2-1, with 11 nucleotides matching TRBD2. V trimming: 3 bases; J trimming: 2 bases; junction bases outside the gene matches: 3. Germline V lookup: CDR1 MGHRA, CDR2 YSYEKL. The CDR3 has 16 amino acids. The CDR3 DNA reads TGCGCCAGCAGCCACCCTAGCGGGAGGACCTACAATGAGCAGTTCTTC. Translation: CASSHPSGRTYNEQFF.

The rearrangement uses TRBV21-1 and TRBJ1-4; TRBD1, the D gene given by the table, was not confirmed from the DNA. TRBV21-1 corresponds to a pseudogene. The CDR3 loop spans 16 amino acids. The CDR3 nucleotides are TGTGCCAGCAGCAAAGCGTGGACACTCCTCAATGAAAAACTGTTTTTT. It codes for CASSKAWTLLNEKLFF.

The chain recombines TRBV6-1 with TRBJ2-7, with 11 bases aligning to TRBD2. This CDR3 contains 14 residues. Germline trimming cut 8 bases from V and 1 base from J; bases unmatched to any gene: 4. Germline-derived CDR1 and CDR2 are MNHNS and SASEGT. The CDR3 protein is CASCRLAGSYEQYF. The DNA of the CDR3 is TGTGCCAGCTGTCGACTAGCGGGATCCTACGAGCAGTACTTC.

The V call is TRBV4-2, the J call TRBJ2-5; D ambiguous. The germline CDR1 and CDR2 sequences are LGHNA and YNFKEQ. Trimming shortened V by 4 bases and J by 7 bases, and 10 bases separated the two germline ends. This CDR3 comprises 12 residues. CDR3 in amino acids: CASSPPTGTQYF. CDR3 DNA: TGTGCCAGCAGCCCCCCCACGGGGACCCAGTACTTC.

The V gene is TRBV30, the J gene TRBJ2-1, with 10 nucleotides matching TRBD2. Germline CDR1 and CDR2: GTSNPN and SVGIG (reference sequence). V lost 5 bases, J lost 7 bases, and 14 bases stayed unmatched. There are 16 residues in the CDR3. This CDR3 is CAWQRPSGRVGNEQFF. The CDR3 DNA reads TGTGCCTGGCAAAGACCCAGCGGGAGGGTAGGGAATGAGCAGTTCTTC.

The J gene is TRBJ1-6, the V gene TRBV4-1; D gene uncertain. The CDR3 is 14 amino acids. V was clipped by 5 bases and J by 9 bases, with 14 bases between them. Germline V lookup: CDR1 MGHRA, CDR2 YSYEKL. This CDR3 reads CASSIRAEGSPLHF. The CDR3 DNA reads TGCGCCAGCAGCATCCGGGCAGAGGGTTCACCCCTCCACTTT.

This clone showed up just once. The DNA of the CDR3 is TGTGCCAGCAGTATAGCGGGAGGTCCCTACGAGCAGTACTTC. Translated, it gives CASSIAGGPYEQYF. The chain uses TRBV9 and TRBJ2-7; 10 bases align to TRBD2. The V segment lost 5 bases and the J segment 2 bases; nucleotides outside the gene matches: 4. The CDR3 has 14 amino acids. Germline V CDR1 and CDR2: SGDLS, YYNGEE.

The V and J genes are TRBV2 and TRBJ1-3, with D possibly being TRBD1 (6 bases). This CDR3 spans 17 amino acids. Trimming cost V 0 bases and J 1 base, with 13 bases left between them. CDR1 and CDR2 from the germline V gene are SNHLY and FYNNEI. CDR3 in amino acids: CASSEAIGGWSGNTIYF. The CDR3 DNA reads TGTGCCAGCAGTGAAGCAATCGGGGGCTGGTCTGGAAACACCATATATTTT.

This clone has just a few counts. J is TRBJ2-7 and V is TRBV11-1; TRBD1 matches 7 bases. The CDR3 extends over 12 amino acids. J lost 4 bases, V lost 8 bases, and 5 bases had no gene match. From germline, CDR1 is SGHAT and CDR2 FQDESV (reference sequence). This chain's CDR3 is CASGTVPYEQYF. The CDR3 coding sequence is TGTGCCAGCGGGACAGTACCTTACGAGCAGTACTTC.

The V and J genes are TRBV4-3 and TRBJ2-5; 7 bases agree with TRBD1. Germline CDR1 and CDR2: LGHNA and YSLEER. The CDR3 runs to 16 residues. The V gene end was trimmed by 1 base and the J gene end by 4 bases; junction bases not matched to a gene: 9. The CDR3 DNA reads as TGCGCCAGCAGCCAAGGTCAATACAGGGGTGGAGAGACCCAGTACTTC. Amino acids: CASSQGQYRGGETQYF.

This clone was seen just once. The chain is built from TRBV7-8 and TRBJ2-2; TRBD1 is a possible D gene (5 bases). V was trimmed by 2 bases and J by 5 bases, leaving 6 bases between them. The CDR3 sequence is 13 residues long. CDR1 is SGHVS and CDR2 is FQNEAQ in the germline V gene. CDR3 nucleotide sequence: TGTGCCAGCAGCTTACAGGGAACCGGGGAGCTGTTTTTT. It is translated as CASSLQGTGELFF.

This rearrangement joins TRBV28 to TRBJ1-5; 9 nucleotides agree with TRBD1. The CDR3 is 14 residues long. Germline V gene sequence: CDR1 MDHEN, CDR2 SYDVKM. V was clipped by 5 bases and J by 7 bases; unmatched bases: 6. The CDR3 nucleotides read TGTGCCAGCAGTACTGACAGGGGGATACAGCCCCAGCATTTT. Translation gives CASSTDRGIQPQHF.

The chain combines TRBV5-1 with TRBJ2-3; unclear D gene. CDR3 size: 15 residues. V gave up 3 bases and J gave up 1 base, with 12 bases separating them. CDR1 and CDR2 from the germline V gene are SGHRS and YFSETQ. The chain's CDR3 is CASSSGTRGTDTQYF. DNA of the CDR3: TGCGCCAGCAGCTCCGGAACCCGAGGCACAGATACGCAGTATTTT.

CDR3 sequence (DNA): TGTGCCAGCAGTGGGACATCCGGGTCCTATGAAAAACTGTTTTTT. Its translation: CASSGTSGSYEKLFF. V is TRBV6-1 and J is TRBJ1-4; D possibly corresponds to TRBD1 (5 bases). Per the germline V gene, CDR1 is MNHNS and CDR2 is SASEGT. The CDR3 loop spans 15 amino acids. The V end was cut by 4 bases, the J end by 6 bases, with 15 bases between.

The chain links TRBV15 to TRBJ1-2; D gene ambiguous. The V gene lost 0 bases and the J gene lost 5 bases, with 19 bases spanning the gap. This CDR3 is 17 amino acids long. Germline loops: CDR1 LNHNV, CDR2 YYDKDF (reference sequence). In DNA form, the CDR3 reads TGTGCCACCAGCAGAGATTACATGGAGGCGTTGAGGTATGGCTACACCTTC. Translation: CATSRDYMEALRYGYTF.

The V gene is TRBV10-2, the J gene TRBJ1-2, with 9 bases matching TRBD1. Unmatched junction bases numbered 2, after V lost 5 bases and J lost 4 bases. Germline CDR1 WSHSY, CDR2 SAAADI. The CDR3 totals 13 residues. In DNA form, the CDR3 reads TGCGCCAGCAGTCCACAGGGGGCCTATGGCTACACCTTC. Its translation is CASSPQGAYGYTF.

Comments on this clone: Other DNA variants within this sample encode the same CDR3. The rearrangement uses TRBV5-5 and TRBJ2-7, with D uncertain. V gave up 1 base and J gave up 5 bases, with 13 bases separating them. The CDR3 has 14 amino acids. In germline, CDR1 is SGHKS, CDR2 YYEKEE (reference sequence). The CDR3 spells CASSLLGHPDEQYF. CDR3 DNA sequence: TGTGCCAGCAGCTTGTTAGGCCACCCAGACGAGCAGTACTTC.

The chain combines TRBV9 with TRBJ1-3; 8 bases match TRBD1. This CDR3 is built from 15 residues. Germline values: CDR1 SGDLS, CDR2 YYNGEE. V dropped 4 bases and J dropped 6; count of bases not matched to a gene: 9. The CDR3 loop is CASSPRQGPENTIYF. CDR3 bases: TGTGCCAGCAGCCCAAGACAGGGGCCGGAAAACACCATATATTTT.

CDR3 in DNA: TGCAGTGCTAGCGGGAAGTACGAGCAGTACTTC. Translation gives CSASGKYEQYF. This chain links TRBV20-1 with TRBJ2-7, with a weak D call TRBD2 (5 bases). The CDR3 is 11 amino acids. The germline V gene has CDR1 DFQATT and CDR2 SNEGSKA (reference sequence). The germline V and J ends were trimmed by 3 bases and 4 bases, with 7 bases remaining between them.

The rearrangement uses TRBV5-4 and TRBJ2-5, with D hard to call. There are 17 residues in the CDR3. CDR1 SGHNT and CDR2 YYREEE come from the germline V gene (reference sequence). The germline V and J ends were trimmed by 3 bases and 1 base, with 19 bases remaining between them. The CDR3 reads CASSSSGNLWGQETQYF. The DNA of the CDR3 is TGTGCCAGCAGCTCAAGTGGGAACCTCTGGGGCCAAGAGACCCAGTACTTC. Drawing the rest from reference TRBV5-4 and TRBJ2-5, the complete variable domain is ETGVTQSPTHLIKTRGQQVTLRCSSQSGHNTVSWYQQALGQGPQFIFQYYREEENGRGNFPPRFSGLQFPNYSSELNVNALELDDSALYLCASSSSGNLWGQETQYFGPGTRLLVL.

This clone has a single count. The gene calls are TRBV6-1 and TRBJ2-2; possibly TRBD2 for D (6 bases). CDR1 and CDR2 from the germline V gene are MNHNS and SASEGT. This CDR3 region has 14 residues. CDR3 loop: CAAGTSPNTGELFF. The CDR3 DNA reads TGTGCAGCCGGGACTTCACCGAACACCGGGGAGCTGTTTTTT.

This clone was observed once. J is TRBJ2-7 and V is TRBV5-6; 9 nucleotides align to TRBD2. The germline CDR1 and CDR2 sequences are SGHDT and YYEEEE. The CDR3 spans 16 residues. The trim removed 3 bases at V and 5 bases at J, leaving 12 bases unmatched. The DNA for the CDR3 is TGTGCCAGCAGCTCCGCCATAGCGGGAGCCAACCACGAGCAGTACTTC. This sequence encodes CASSSAIAGANHEQYF.